This TCR beta chain was profiled in a study of OX40 agonist ivuxolimab in advanced cancers. The overall study: Dose-escalation patients suffered from hepatocellular carcinoma, melanoma, renal cell or head and neck cancer. Overall study findings and caveats: Determination of antigen specificity was not performed for the expanded peripheral T cells.

With respect to this clone: Its antigen is not known.

Sequencing used immunoSEQ multiplex PCR; TCRdb keeps in-frame clones, though not all of them. The repertoire consists of roughly 50,000 clones, with about 88% occurring once and the leading ten covering around 2%. Germline V lookup: CDR1 MNHNS, CDR2 SASEGT. This CDR3 spans 13 amino acids. V was pared by 8 bases and J by 3 bases, with 4 bases of the junction left unmatched. V gene TRBV6-1 combines with J gene TRBJ2-7; 10 bases map to TRBD1. The material was CD4+ or CD8+ T cells sorted from blood, obtained in a trial of the OX40 agonist ivuxolimab. The TCR sequence derives from an adult with an advanced solid tumor such as melanoma, head and neck, liver or kidney cancer. In DNA form, the CDR3 reads TGTGCCAGCTCCGGGACAGGGGACTACGAGCAGTACTTC. Amino acids: CASSGTGDYEQYF.